This entry describes one T cell receptor beta chain. Original handling: From ImmunoSEQ came sequences covering only the junction and carrying no quality scores, so filtering differed. Assay: immunoSEQ multiplex PCR; the TCRdb copy retains only in-frame clones and omits some. That table furnishes V, J and clone size, whereas the DNA furnished D and trimming. Altogether approximately 710,000 clones are present, 90% being singletons, with the ten largest covering 30% to 40%. This sample was included in a study of shared clonotypes between healthy human individuals. Germline V gene lookup returns CDR1 LNHDA and CDR2 SQIVND (reference sequence). V was shortened by 2 bases and J by 8 bases, with 13 bases between the two germline ends. This CDR3 region has 14 residues.

The chain carries TRBV19 and TRBJ2-1; D gene uncertain. Sequencing used memory CD8+ T cells from PBMCs. The subset: CD45RO+ cells pooled with CCR7-negative TemRA cells. The TCR sequence derives from a man in his late teens or twenties in good health. Some clones in this sample may be carry-over from other donors' samples. This CDR3 reads CASSISAESDEQFF. The CDR3 nucleotides are TGTGCCAGTAGTATAAGCGCCGAGTCGGATGAGCAGTTCTTC.